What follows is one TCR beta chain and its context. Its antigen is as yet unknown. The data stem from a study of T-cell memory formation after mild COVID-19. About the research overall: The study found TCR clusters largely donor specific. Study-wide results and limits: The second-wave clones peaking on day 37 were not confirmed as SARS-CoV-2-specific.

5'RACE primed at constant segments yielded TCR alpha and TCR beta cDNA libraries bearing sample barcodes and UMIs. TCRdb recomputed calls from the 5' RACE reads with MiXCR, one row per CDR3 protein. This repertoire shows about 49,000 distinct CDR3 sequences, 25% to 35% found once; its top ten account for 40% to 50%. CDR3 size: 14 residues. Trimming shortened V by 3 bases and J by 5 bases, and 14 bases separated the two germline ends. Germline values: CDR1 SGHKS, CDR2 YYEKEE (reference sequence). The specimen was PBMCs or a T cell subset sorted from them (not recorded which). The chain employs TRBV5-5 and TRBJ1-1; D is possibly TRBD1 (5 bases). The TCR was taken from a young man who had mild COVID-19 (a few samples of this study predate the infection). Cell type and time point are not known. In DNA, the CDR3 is TGTGCCAGCAGCTACTGGCAGGGTGGTACTGAAGCTTTCTTT. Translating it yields CASSYWQGGTEAFF.